This T cell receptor (beta chain) derives from a study of identical twins. Template switching introduced a universal primer site, and the cDNA bore unique molecular identifiers. Via MiXCR, TCRdb re-called the 5' RACE reads, giving one row per CDR3 protein. The sample lists about 530,000 distinct CDR3 sequences, over 12% occurring once. The CDR3 runs to 16 residues. Germline lookup yields CDR1 SGHRS and CDR2 YFSETQ. Trimming left V 4 bases short and J 0 bases short, with 17 bases between. This sample was also put to use in a study of yellow fever vaccine responses in identical twins. From that second work: Twins reportedly mounted vaccine T cell responses that seemed partly convergent, partly personalized.

This receptor was identified in a woman younger than 35 in good health. Sequencing used CD4+ T cells sorted from blood. The J gene is TRBJ2-7, the V gene TRBV5-1, with D uncertain. The CDR3 region has the DNA TGCGCCAGCAGCGTTGATACGAGCCAGAGCTCCTACGAGCAGTACTTC. Translated: CASSVDTSQSSYEQYF. Combining the CDR3 with reference TRBV5-1 and TRBJ2-7 gives the whole variable domain KAGVTQTPRYLIKTRGQQVTLSCSPISGHRSVSWYQQTPGQGLQFLFEYFSETQRNKGNFPGRFSGRQFSNSRSEMNVSTLELGDSALYLCASSVDTSQSSYEQYFGPGTRLTVT.